This T cell receptor (beta chain) originates from a study of blood T cells in healthy people across ages. The donors, aged 6 to 90, were healthy Caucasians from Russia. V was pared by 5 bases and J by 4 bases, with 5 bases of the junction left unmatched. CDR3 length: 15 residues. The V gene's germline CDR1 is SGHTA and CDR2 FQGNSA. This clonotype was seen many times. What it binds is not known. Study outcomes and limitations: Comparison with aged donors showed that long-lived donors had more naive CD4+ cells and higher diversity. The recorded TCR beta diversity per million T cells decreased in a roughly linear manner with age.

Sample-barcoded 5' priming and a J-beta primer mix drove a second PCR of roughly 7 to 11 cycles. TCRdb itself ran the 5' RACE reads through MiXCR, one entry per CDR3 protein. The sample has hundreds of thousands of distinct CDR3 sequences, 29% seen once; the top ten hold around a sixth. The V gene is TRBV7-2, the J gene TRBJ2-1; 10 nucleotides align to TRBD2. Specimen: blood. The TCR was taken from a woman aged 80 or over in good health. Written as DNA, the CDR3 is TGTGCCAGCAGCACTACTAGCGGGGTTTACAATGAGCAGTTCTTC. The encoded protein is CASSTTSGVYNEQFF.